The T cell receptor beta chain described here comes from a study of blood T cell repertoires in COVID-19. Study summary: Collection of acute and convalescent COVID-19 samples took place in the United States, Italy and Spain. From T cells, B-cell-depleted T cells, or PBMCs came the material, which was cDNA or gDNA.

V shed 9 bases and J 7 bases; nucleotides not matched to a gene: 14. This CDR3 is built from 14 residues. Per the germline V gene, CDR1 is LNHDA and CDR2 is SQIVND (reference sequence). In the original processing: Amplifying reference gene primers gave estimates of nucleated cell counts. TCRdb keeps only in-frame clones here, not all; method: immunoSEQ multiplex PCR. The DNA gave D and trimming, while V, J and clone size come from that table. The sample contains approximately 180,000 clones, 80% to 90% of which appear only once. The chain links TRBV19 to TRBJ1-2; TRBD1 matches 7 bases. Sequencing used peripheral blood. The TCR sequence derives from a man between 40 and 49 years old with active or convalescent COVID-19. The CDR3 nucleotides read TGTGCCAGCTCCACAGGGGCGAGGGGTGCTGGCTACACCTTC. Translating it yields CASSTGARGAGYTF.